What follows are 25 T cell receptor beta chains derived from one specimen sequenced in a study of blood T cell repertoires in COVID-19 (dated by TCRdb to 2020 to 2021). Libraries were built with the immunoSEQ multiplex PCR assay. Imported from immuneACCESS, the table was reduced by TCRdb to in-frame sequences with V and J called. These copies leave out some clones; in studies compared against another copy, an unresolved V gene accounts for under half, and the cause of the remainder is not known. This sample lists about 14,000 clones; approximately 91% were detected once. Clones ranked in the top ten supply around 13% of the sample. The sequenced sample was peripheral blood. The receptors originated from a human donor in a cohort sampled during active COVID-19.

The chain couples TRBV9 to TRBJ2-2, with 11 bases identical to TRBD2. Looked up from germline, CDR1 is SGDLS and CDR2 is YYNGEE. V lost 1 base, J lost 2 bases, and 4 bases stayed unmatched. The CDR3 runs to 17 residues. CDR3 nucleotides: TGTGCCAGCAGCGTAAATAGCGGGGGGGCCAACACCGGGGAGCTGTTTTTT. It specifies CASSVNSGGANTGELFF.

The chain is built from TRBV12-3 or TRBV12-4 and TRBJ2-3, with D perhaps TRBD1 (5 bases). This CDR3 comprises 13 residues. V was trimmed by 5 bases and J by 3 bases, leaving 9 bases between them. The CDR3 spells CASSPSGTDTQYF. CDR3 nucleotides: TGTGCCAGCAGTCCCTCAGGGACAGATACGCAGTATTTT.

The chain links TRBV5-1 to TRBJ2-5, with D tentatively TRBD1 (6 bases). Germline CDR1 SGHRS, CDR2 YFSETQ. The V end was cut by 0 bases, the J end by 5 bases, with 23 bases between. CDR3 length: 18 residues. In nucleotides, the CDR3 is TGCGCCAGCAGCTTGGGGGTCCTTCCAGGGGCCGCGGAGGAGACCCAGTACTTC. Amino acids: CASSLGVLPGAAEETQYF.

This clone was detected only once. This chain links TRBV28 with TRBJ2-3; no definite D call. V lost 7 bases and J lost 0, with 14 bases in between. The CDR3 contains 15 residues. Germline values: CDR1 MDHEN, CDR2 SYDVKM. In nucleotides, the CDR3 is TGTGCCAGCACCCAACTGGGCCCCAGCACAGATACGCAGTATTTT. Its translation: CASTQLGPSTDTQYF.

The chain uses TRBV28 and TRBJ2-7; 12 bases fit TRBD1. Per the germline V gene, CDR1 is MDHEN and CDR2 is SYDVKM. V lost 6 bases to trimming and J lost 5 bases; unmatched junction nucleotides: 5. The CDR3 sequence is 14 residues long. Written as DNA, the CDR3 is TGTGCCAGCAGAGGGACAGGGGGCCGAAACGAGCAGTACTTC. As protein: CASRGTGGRNEQYF.

The CDR3 sequence: CASSLISSDTGELFF. The DNA of the CDR3 is TGTGCCAGCAGCTTAATAAGCTCGGACACCGGGGAGCTGTTTTTT. The chain has TRBV5-6 and TRBJ2-2; no definite D call. The CDR3 is 15 amino acids. Germline CDR1 reads SGHDT; CDR2 reads YYEEEE. Trimming took off 2 bases at V and 3 bases at J, with 11 bases between the two ends.

CDR3 sequence (DNA): TGTGCCAGCAGCTCCCGGACTAGCGGGGGGGTGGGGCGAGAGACCCAGTACTTC. As protein: CASSSRTSGGVGRETQYF. V gene TRBV5-4 combines with J gene TRBJ2-5, with 15 positions matching TRBD2. With 3 bases clipped from V and 4 bases from J, the junction kept 10 bases outside the gene matches. The CDR3 length is 18 residues. Looked up from germline, CDR1 is SGHNT and CDR2 is YYREEE (reference sequence). The whole variable domain, remainder taken from reference TRBV5-4 and TRBJ2-5, is ETGVTQSPTHLIKTRGQQVTLRCSSQSGHNTVSWYQQALGQGPQFIFQYYREEENGRGNFPPRFSGLQFPNYSSELNVNALELDDSALYLCASSSRTSGGVGRETQYFGPGTRLLVL.

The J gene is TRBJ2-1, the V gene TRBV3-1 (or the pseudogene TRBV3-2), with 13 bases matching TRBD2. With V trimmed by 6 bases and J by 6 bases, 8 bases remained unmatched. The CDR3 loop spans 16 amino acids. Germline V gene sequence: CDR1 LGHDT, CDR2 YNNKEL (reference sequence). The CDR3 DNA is TGTGCCAGCAGACGCGGGACTAGCGGGATTGTCAATGAGCAGTTCTTC. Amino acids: CASRRGTSGIVNEQFF.

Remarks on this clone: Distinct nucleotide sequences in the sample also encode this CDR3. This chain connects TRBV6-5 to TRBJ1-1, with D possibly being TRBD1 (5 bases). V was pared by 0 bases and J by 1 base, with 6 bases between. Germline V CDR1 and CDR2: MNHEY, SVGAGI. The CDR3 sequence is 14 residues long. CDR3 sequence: CASSYSQGNTEAFF. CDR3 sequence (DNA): TGTGCCAGCAGTTACTCCCAGGGGAACACTGAAGCTTTCTTT.

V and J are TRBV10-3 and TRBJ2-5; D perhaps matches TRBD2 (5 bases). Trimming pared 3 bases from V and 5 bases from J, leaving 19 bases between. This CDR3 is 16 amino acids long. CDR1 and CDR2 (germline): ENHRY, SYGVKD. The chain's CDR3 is CAISDSTRTPGETQYF. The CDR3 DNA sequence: TGTGCCATCAGTGACTCCACCCGGACGCCGGGGGAGACCCAGTACTTC.

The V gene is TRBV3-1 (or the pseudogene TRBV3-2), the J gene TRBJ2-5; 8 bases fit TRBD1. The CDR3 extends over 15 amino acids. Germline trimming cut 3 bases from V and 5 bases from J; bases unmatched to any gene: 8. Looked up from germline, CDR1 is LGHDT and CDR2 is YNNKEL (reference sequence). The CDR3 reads CASSHQRQGRETQYF. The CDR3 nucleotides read TGTGCCAGCAGCCACCAACGACAGGGGCGGGAGACCCAGTACTTC.

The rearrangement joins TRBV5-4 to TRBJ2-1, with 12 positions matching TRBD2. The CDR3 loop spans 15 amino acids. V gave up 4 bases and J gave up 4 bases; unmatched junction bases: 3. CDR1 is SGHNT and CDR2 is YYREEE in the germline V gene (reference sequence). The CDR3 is CASSPGTSGYNEQFF. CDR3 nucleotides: TGTGCCAGCAGCCCCGGGACTAGCGGGTACAATGAGCAGTTCTTC. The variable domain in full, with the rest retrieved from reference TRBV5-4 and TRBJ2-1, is ETGVTQSPTHLIKTRGQQVTLRCSSQSGHNTVSWYQQALGQGPQFIFQYYREEENGRGNFPPRFSGLQFPNYSSELNVNALELDDSALYLCASSPGTSGYNEQFFGPGTRLTVL.

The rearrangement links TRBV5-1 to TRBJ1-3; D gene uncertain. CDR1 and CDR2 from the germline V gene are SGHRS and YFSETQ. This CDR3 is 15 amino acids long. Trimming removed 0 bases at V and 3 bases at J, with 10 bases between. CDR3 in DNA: TGCGCCAGCAGCTTGGGGCAGCCTAGTGGAAACACCATATATTTT. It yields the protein CASSLGQPSGNTIYF.

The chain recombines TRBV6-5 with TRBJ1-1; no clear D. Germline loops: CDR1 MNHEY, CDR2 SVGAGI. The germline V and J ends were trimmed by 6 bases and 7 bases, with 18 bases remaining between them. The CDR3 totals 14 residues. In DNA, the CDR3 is TGTGCCAGCAGAATTAGTGGAGAGTCAAATGAAGCTTTCTTT. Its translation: CASRISGESNEAFF.

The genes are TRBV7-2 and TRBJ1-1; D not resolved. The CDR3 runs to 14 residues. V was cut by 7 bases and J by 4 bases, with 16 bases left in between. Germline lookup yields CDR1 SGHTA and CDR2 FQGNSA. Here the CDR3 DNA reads TGTGCCAGCACCACCGGGTTGCTAGGCACTGAAGCTTTCTTT. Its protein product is CASTTGLLGTEAFF.

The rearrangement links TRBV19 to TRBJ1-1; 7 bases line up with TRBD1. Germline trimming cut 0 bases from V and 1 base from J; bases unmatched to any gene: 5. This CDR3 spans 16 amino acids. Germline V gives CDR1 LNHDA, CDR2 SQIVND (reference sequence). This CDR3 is CASSIDRGGANTEAFF. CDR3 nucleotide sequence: TGTGCCAGTAGTATAGATCGAGGGGGCGCGAACACTGAAGCTTTCTTT.

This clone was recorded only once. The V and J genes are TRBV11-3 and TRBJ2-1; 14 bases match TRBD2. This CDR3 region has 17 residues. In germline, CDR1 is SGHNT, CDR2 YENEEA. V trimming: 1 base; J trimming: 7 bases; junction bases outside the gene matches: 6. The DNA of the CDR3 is TGTGCCAGCAGCTTAGGAGTAGGGACTAGCGGGAGTAATGAGCAGTTCTTC. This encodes CASSLGVGTSGSNEQFF.

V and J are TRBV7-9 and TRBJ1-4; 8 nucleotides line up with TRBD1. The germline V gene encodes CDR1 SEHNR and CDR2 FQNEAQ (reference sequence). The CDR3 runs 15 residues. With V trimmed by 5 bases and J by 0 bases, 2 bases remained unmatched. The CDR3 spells CASSLQGATNEKLFF. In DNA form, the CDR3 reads TGTGCCAGCAGCCTACAGGGGGCAACTAATGAAAAACTGTTTTTT.

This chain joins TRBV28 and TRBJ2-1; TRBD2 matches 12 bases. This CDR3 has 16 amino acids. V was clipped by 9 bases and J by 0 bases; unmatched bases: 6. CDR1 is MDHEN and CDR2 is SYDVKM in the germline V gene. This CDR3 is CASRTSGTLSYNEQFF. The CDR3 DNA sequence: TGTGCCAGTCGGACTAGCGGGACCCTCTCCTACAATGAGCAGTTCTTC.

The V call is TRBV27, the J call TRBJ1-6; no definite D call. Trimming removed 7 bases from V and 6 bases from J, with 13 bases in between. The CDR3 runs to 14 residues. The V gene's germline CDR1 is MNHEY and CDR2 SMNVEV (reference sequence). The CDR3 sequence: CASKKDITNSPLHF. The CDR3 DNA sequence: TGTGCCAGCAAAAAAGACATAACTAATTCACCCCTCCACTTT.

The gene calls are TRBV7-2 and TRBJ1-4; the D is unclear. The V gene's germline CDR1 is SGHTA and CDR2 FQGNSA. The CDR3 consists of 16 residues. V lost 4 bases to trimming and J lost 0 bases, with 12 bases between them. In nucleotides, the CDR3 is TGTGCCAGCAGCTCCGTGGACGGGACAACTAATGAAAAACTGTTTTTT. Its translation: CASSSVDGTTNEKLFF.

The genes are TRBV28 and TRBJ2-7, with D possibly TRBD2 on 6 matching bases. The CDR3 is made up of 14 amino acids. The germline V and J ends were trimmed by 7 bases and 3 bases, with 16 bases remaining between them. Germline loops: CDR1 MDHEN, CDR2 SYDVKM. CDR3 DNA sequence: TGTGCCAGCAACCCTATTGTGGGGGGCTACGAGCAGTACTTC. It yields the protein CASNPIVGGYEQYF.

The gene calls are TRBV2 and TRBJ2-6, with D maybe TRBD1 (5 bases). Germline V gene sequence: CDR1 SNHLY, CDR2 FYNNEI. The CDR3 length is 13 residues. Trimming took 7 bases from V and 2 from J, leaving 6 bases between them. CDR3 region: CASKGAGANVLTF. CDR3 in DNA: TGTGCCAGCAAAGGGGCTGGGGCCAACGTCCTGACTTTC.

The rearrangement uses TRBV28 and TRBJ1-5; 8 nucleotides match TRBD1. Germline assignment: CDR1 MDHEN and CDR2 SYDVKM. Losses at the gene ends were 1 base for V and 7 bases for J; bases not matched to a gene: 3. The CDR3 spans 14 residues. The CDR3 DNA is TGTGCCAGCAGTTTATTGACAGGGGAACAGCCCCAGCATTTT. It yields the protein CASSLLTGEQPQHF.

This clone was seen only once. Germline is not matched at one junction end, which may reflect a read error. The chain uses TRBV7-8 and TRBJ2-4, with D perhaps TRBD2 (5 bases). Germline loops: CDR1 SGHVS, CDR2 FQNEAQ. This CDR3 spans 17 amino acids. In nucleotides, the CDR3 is TGTGCCAGCAACTTATGGACCGGTCAAGGGAGTTGGGACATTCAGTACTTC. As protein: CASNLWTGQGSWDIQYF.